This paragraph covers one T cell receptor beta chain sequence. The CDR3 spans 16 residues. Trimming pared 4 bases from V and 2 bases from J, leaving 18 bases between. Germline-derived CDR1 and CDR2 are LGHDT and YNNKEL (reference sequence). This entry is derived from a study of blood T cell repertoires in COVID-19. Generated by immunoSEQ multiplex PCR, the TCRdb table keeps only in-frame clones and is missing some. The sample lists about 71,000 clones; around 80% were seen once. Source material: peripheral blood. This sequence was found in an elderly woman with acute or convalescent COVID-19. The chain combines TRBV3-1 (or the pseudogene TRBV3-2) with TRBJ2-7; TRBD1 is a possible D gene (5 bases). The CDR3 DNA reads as TGTGCCAGCAGCCTGAACCCAACAGGACGGGCCTACGAGCAGTACTTC. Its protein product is CASSLNPTGRAYEQYF.